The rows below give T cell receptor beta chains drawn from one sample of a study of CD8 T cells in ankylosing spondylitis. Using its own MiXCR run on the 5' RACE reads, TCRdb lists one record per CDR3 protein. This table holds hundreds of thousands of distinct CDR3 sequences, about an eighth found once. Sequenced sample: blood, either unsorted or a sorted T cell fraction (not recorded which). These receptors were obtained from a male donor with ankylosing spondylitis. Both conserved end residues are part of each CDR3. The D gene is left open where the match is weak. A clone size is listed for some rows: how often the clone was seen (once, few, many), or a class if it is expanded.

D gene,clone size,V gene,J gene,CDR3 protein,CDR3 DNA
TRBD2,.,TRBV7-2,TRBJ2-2,CASNALAGGNTGELFF,TGTGCCAGCAACGCCCTAGCGGGCGGGAACACCGGGGAGCTGTTTTTT
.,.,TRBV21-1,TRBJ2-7,CGSSKGGASGEQYF,TGTGGCAGCAGCAAGGGCGGGGCTAGCGGCGAGCAGTACTTC
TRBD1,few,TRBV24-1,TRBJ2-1,CATSDPGQPGEQFF,TGTGCCACCAGTGACCCGGGACAGCCCGGGGAGCAGTTCTTC
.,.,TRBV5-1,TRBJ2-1,CASSKTTSTYNEQFF,TGCGCCAGCAGCAAAACTACCTCCACTTACAATGAGCAGTTCTTC
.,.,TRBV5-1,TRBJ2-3,CASSLGGYSGTDTQYF,TGCGCCAGCAGCTTGGGAGGGTACTCGGGCACAGATACGCAGTATTTT
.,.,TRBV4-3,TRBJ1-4,CASSRSVQDNEKLFF,TGCGCCAGCAGCCGCAGCGTACAGGATAATGAAAAACTGTTTTTT
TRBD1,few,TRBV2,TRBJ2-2,CASSGQGRGELFF,TGTGCCAGCAGTGGACAGGGGCGCGGGGAGCTGTTTTTT
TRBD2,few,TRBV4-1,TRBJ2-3,CASSQERAGGTDTQYF,TGCGCCAGCAGCCAAGAACGGGCGGGGGGAACAGATACGCAGTATTTT
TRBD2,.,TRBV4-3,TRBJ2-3,CASSQGSSGSRTDTQYF,TGCGCCAGCAGCCAAGGGTCTAGCGGGAGTAGGACAGATACGCAGTATTTT
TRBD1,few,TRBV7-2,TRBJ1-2,CASSPQSDRANYGYTF,TGTGCCAGCAGCCCCCAATCGGACAGGGCCAACTATGGCTACACCTTC
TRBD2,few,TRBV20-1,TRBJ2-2,CSARPGLADPNTGELFF,TGCAGTGCTAGGCCGGGACTAGCGGATCCGAACACCGGGGAGCTGTTTTTT
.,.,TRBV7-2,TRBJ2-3,CASSLATTTTDTQYF,TGTGCCAGCAGCTTAGCGACGACCACCACAGATACGCAGTATTTT
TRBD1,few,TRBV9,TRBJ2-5,CASSVRGDRGLETQYF,TGTGCCAGCAGCGTAAGAGGGGACAGGGGGCTCGAGACCCAGTACTTC
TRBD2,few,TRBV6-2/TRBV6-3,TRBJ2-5,CASSYSMRGAYQETQYF,TGTGCCAGCAGTTACTCGATGCGGGGGGCGTACCAAGAGACCCAGTACTTC
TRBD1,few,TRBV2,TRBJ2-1,CASIRDRGYGEQFF,TGTGCCAGCATCCGGGACAGGGGGTATGGTGAGCAGTTCTTC
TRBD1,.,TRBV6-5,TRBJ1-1,CASSYSQGGIHTEAFF,TGTGCCAGCAGTTACTCGCAGGGGGGGATCCACACTGAAGCTTTCTTT
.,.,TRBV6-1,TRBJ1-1,CASSPSRQVNTEAFF,TGTGCCAGCAGTCCGTCCCGACAGGTGAACACTGAAGCTTTCTTT
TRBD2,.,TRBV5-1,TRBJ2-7,CASSLGLAGGYSYEQYF,TGCGCCAGCAGCCTCGGACTAGCGGGAGGTTACTCCTACGAGCAGTACTTC
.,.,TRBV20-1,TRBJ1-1,CSAREHSGVPEAFF,TGCAGTGCTAGAGAACACTCAGGGGTCCCTGAAGCTTTCTTT
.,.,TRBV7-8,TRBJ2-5,CASSPGQQYQETQYF,TGTGCCAGCAGCCCCGGACAGCAGTACCAAGAGACCCAGTACTTC
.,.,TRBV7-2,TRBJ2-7,CASSRDSIQEQYF,TGTGCCAGCAGCAGAGACAGTATCCAAGAGCAGTACTTC
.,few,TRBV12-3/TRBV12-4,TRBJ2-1,CASSLSLGDEQFF,TGTGCCAGCAGTTTGTCTCTGGGCGATGAGCAGTTCTTC
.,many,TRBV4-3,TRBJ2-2,CASSHNAELGELFF,TGCGCCAGCAGTCACAATGCCGAACTCGGGGAGCTGTTTTTT
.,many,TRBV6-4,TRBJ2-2,CASSDSRGVGTGELFF,TGTGCCAGCAGTGACTCCAGAGGGGTTGGCACCGGGGAGCTGTTTTTT
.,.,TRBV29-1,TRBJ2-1,CSVASSASVRNEQFF,TGCAGCGTTGCAAGCAGCGCATCCGTAAGGAATGAGCAGTTCTTC
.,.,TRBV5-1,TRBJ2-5,CASRNGPQETQYF,TGCGCCAGCCGGAACGGACCCCAAGAGACCCAGTACTTC
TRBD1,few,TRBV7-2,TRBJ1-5,CASSPGTALSTPQHF,TGTGCCAGCAGCCCTGGGACAGCTTTATCAACGCCCCAGCATTTT
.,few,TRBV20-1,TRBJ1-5,CSADRGSQEPQHF,TGCAGTGCTGATCGGGGCTCCCAGGAGCCCCAGCATTTT
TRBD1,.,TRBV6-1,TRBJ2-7,CASTMDRVGYEQYF,TGTGCCAGCACCATGGACAGGGTCGGCTACGAGCAGTACTTC
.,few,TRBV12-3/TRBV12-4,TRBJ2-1,CASRDRDGGNEQFF,TGTGCCAGCAGGGACCGGGACGGTGGGAATGAGCAGTTCTTC
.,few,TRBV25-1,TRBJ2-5,CASSAVGTGRTQYF,TGTGCCAGCAGTGCGGTGGGAACAGGGAGAACCCAGTACTTC
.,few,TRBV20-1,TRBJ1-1,CSARWAGVVTEAFF,TGCAGTGCTAGATGGGCAGGGGTAGTGACTGAAGCTTTCTTT
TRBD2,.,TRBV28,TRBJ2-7,CASARGLANPHEQYF,TGTGCCAGCGCCAGGGGACTAGCGAATCCACACGAGCAGTACTTC
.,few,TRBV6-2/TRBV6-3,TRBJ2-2,CASSRGTSYTGELFF,TGTGCCAGCAGCCGGGGGACTTCTTATACCGGGGAGCTGTTTTTT
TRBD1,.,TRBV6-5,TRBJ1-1,CASSYLGTGVTEAFF,TGTGCCAGCAGTTACTTAGGGACAGGGGTAACTGAAGCTTTCTTT
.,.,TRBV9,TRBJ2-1,CASSVLGGTYNEQFF,TGTGCCAGCAGCGTACTCGGGGGAACCTACAATGAGCAGTTCTTC
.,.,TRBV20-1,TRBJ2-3,CSARQGIAADTQYF,TGCAGTGCTAGACAGGGGATTGCGGCAGATACGCAGTATTTT
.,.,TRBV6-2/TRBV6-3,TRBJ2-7,CASSLGLGGEVEQYF,TGTGCCAGCAGCCTTGGACTAGGGGGAGAGGTCGAGCAGTACTTC
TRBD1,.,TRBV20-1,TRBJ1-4,CSASMGRGGEKLFF,TGCAGTGCTAGTATGGGCAGGGGGGGAGAAAAACTGTTTTTT
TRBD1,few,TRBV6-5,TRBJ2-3,CASSSGTPWTGVADTQYF,TGTGCCAGCAGTTCCGGAACTCCTTGGACAGGGGTGGCAGATACGCAGTATTTT
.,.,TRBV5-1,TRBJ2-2,CASSLRLPGELFF,TGCGCCAGCAGCTTACGACTTCCCGGGGAGCTGTTTTTT
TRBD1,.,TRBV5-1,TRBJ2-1,CASRGSGGSTYNEQFF,TGCGCCAGCAGAGGATCAGGGGGCTCTACCTACAATGAGCAGTTCTTC
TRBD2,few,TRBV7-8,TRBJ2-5,CASSWTSGGVETQYF,TGTGCCAGCAGCTGGACTAGCGGGGGGGTCGAGACCCAGTACTTC
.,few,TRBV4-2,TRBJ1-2,CASSQDDGGYYGYTF,TGTGCCAGCAGCCAAGATGATGGCGGGTACTATGGCTACACCTTC
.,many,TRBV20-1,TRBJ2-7,CSAKEGGIAYEQYF,TGCAGTGCAAAGGAGGGGGGCATCGCCTACGAGCAGTACTTC
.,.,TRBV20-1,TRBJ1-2,CSARKPTRDQYGYTF,TGCAGTGCTAGGAAGCCGACGAGGGATCAGTATGGCTACACCTTC
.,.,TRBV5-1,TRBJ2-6,CASSPGTPSGANVLTF,TGCGCCAGCAGCCCAGGGACCCCCTCTGGGGCCAACGTCCTGACTTTC
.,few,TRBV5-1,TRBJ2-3,CASAMGPSTDTQYF,TGCGCCAGCGCCATGGGACCCAGCACAGATACGCAGTATTTT
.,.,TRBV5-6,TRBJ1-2,CASSLLGRGDGYTF,TGTGCCAGCAGCTTGTTGGGCAGAGGAGACGGCTACACCTTC
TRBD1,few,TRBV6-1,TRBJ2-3,CASSKRDRGSDTQYF,TGTGCCAGCAGTAAGCGGGACAGGGGGTCAGATACGCAGTATTTT
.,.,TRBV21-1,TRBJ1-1,CASSKVGWAGTRQGTDTEAFF,TGTGCCAGCAGCAAAGTTGGTTGGGCCGGAACAAGACAGGGAACTGACACTGAAGCTTTCTTT
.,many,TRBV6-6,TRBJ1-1,CASSYYLNTEAFF,TGTGCCAGCAGTTATTACCTGAACACTGAAGCTTTCTTT
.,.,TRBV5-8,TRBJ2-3,CASSSGDAPGSTDTQYF,TGTGCCAGCAGCTCGGGGGATGCGCCGGGCAGCACAGATACGCAGTATTTT
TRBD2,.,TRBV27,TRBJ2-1,CASSLRPSGINNEQFF,TGTGCCAGCAGTTTAAGGCCCAGCGGGATAAACAATGAGCAGTTCTTC
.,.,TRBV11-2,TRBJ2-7,CASSFLFRQANEQYF,TGTGCCAGCAGCTTCCTATTTAGACAGGCGAACGAGCAGTACTTC
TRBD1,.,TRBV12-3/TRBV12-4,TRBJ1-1,CASSLRRGQGIKAFF,TGTGCCAGCAGTTTAAGGAGGGGACAGGGGATTAAAGCTTTCTTT
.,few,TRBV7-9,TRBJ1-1,CASSPGRSRTEAFF,TGTGCCAGCAGCCCAGGACGGTCGCGGACTGAAGCTTTCTTT